Below, 3 T cell receptor beta chains from the same sample are listed, as sequenced in a study of identical twins. Each CDR3 protein gets one entry after TCRdb re-called the 5' RACE reads with MiXCR. Among a few hundred thousand distinct CDR3 sequences, 9.5% to 15% were seen once, and the ten largest hold about 4%. The sample was also reused in another study, on yellow fever vaccine responses in identical twins.

The sample taken for sequencing was memory (CD45RO+) T cells sorted from blood. The receptors derive from a woman between 18 and 30 years old in good health.

This clonotype was recorded at least ten times. The chain combines TRBV5-6 with TRBJ2-3; 9 bases line up with TRBD1. CDR1 is SGHDT, CDR2 YYEEEE, per germline. The CDR3 extends over 14 amino acids. J lost 4 bases, V lost 7 bases, and 7 bases had no gene match. CDR3 sequence: CASLRDRVPDTQYF. The DNA for the CDR3 is TGTGCCAGCCTACGGGACAGGGTCCCAGATACGCAGTATTTT. The full variable domain, completed using reference TRBV5-6 and TRBJ2-3, is DAGVTQSPTHLIKTRGQQVTLRCSPKSGHDTVSWYQQALGQGPQFIFQYYEEEERQRGNFPDRFSGHQFPNYSSELNVNALLLGDSALYLCASLRDRVPDTQYFGPGTRLTVL.

This clonotype occurred a few times. This chain connects TRBV28 to TRBJ2-2; D remains ambiguous. Trimming took 6 bases from V and 3 from J, leaving 14 bases between them. Germline V gives CDR1 MDHEN, CDR2 SYDVKM. The length of the CDR3 is 15 residues. CDR3 sequence (DNA): TGTGCCAGCAGGCCAGGTGCCCGGGACACCGGGGAGCTGTTTTTT. Encoded protein: CASRPGARDTGELFF.

This clonotype has just a few counts. This may come from a read error, since a much larger clone is one base off. The rearrangement joins TRBV7-6 to TRBJ2-5; D is uncertain. The CDR3 covers 12 residues. Germline CDR1 reads SGHVS; CDR2 reads FNYEAQ. The CDR3 reads CARSPLQETQYF. CDR3 in DNA: TGTGCCCGCAGCCCTCTCCAAGAGACCCAGTACTTC.